This T cell receptor (beta chain) originates from a study of response to subunit inactivated influenza vaccine. TCRdb recomputed calls from the RT-PCR reads with MiXCR, one row per CDR3 protein. The sample has approximately 500,000 distinct CDR3 sequences, under 30% seen once; the top ten hold 2.5% to 3.5%. This clonotype was observed a handful of times. The same specimen was also included in a second study, on T cells expressing NK-cell markers. This second report adds: UMIs accompanied the 5'RACE template switching by which TCR beta cDNA was made. It was sorted CD3+CD56+NKG2C+, CD3+CD56+NKG2C- and CD3+CD56-NKG2C+ T cells that supplied the TCR beta repertoires. The eight sequenced donors comprised seven who were HCMV-seropositive and one who was seronegative. The contribution of dominant NKG2C+ clonotypes to CD8+ T cells in more than five donors was about 1.0-7.5%. There were a handful of donors in whom these clonotypes also led the CD3+CD56-NKG2C+ fraction.

This material consisted of CD4+ T cells sorted from PBMCs, taken about 12 days after vaccination. The source is a man between 45 and 60 years old who received an inactivated influenza vaccine.

CDR3 nucleotide sequence: TGTGCCAGCAGCCGGAATAGTCAAGAGACCCAGTACTTC. Its translation is CASSRNSQETQYF. The genes are TRBV14 and TRBJ2-5; no reliable D call. Germline CDR1 SGHDN, CDR2 FVKESK. The CDR3 totals 13 residues. Trimming removed 4 bases at V and 2 bases at J, with 8 bases between. Combining the CDR3 with reference TRBV14 and TRBJ2-5 gives the whole variable domain EAGVTQFPSHSVIEKGQTVTLRCDPISGHDNLYWYRRVMGKEIKFLLHFVKESKQDESGMPNNRFLAERTGGTYSTLKVQPAELEDSGVYFCASSRNSQETQYFGPGTRLLVL.